The clone carrying this TCR beta chain was found a few times. The target antigen is unknown. The CDR3 contains 16 residues. Germline assignment: CDR1 SGHRS and CDR2 YFSETQ. The V gene end was trimmed by 2 bases and the J gene end by 3 bases; junction bases not matched to a gene: 8. Library preparation (for TCRbeta) was performed with unique molecular identifiers. TCRdb called the PCR reads again in MiXCR, with one record for every CDR3 protein. This sample has around 100,000 distinct CDR3 sequences; 4.5% to 7.5% occur once, and the top ten carry more than 5.5%. The data stem from a study of T-cell reconstitution after alpha-beta-depleted transplantation in children. Study observations and caveats: About two months after transplant, alpha-beta T cells reportedly came from several hundred expanded graft clones.

The rearrangement joins TRBV5-1 to TRBJ2-3, with 8 bases identical to TRBD2. The sequence derives from a female patient between 2 and 15 years old who had a stem cell transplant for Fanconi anemia, so the T cells may come from the graft donor. Sequenced material: PBMCs, mostly from graft donor cells, taken 60 days after TCRalphabeta/CD19-depleted stem cell transplant. In DNA form, the CDR3 reads TGCGCCAGCAGCTTTTCGTCGGGCGGGAGGACAGATACGCAGTATTTT. Translation: CASSFSSGGRTDTQYF.